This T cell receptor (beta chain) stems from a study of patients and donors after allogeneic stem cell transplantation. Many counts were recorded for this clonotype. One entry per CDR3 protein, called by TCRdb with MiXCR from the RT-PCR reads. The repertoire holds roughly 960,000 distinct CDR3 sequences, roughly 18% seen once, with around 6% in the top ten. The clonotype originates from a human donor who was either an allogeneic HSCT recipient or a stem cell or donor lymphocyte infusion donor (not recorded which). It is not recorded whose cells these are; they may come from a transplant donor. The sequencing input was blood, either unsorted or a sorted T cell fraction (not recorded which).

CDR3 nucleotides: TGCGCCAGCAGCCCTCGGGACCTCCCAAACACCGGGGAGCTGTTTTTT. Protein sequence: CASSPRDLPNTGELFF. The rearrangement joins TRBV4-1 to TRBJ2-2; TRBD1 or TRBD2 may be the D gene (5 bases each). The CDR3 totals 16 residues. V was clipped by 4 bases and J by 2 bases, with 14 bases between them. CDR1 and CDR2 from the germline V gene are MGHRA and YSYEKL.